This T cell receptor (beta chain) stems from a study of cytomegalovirus exposure and HLA in healthy donors. V was shortened by 3 bases and J by 0 bases, with 8 bases between the two germline ends. This CDR3 is 15 amino acids long. Germline values: CDR1 MNHEY, CDR2 SMNVEV (reference sequence). This clone appeared once. Amplification used 60 Vbeta primers and 13 Jbeta primers. Method: immunoSEQ multiplex PCR; TCRdb's copy keeps in-frame clones and lacks some. Of 150,000 to 200,000 clones detected, 85% appear once; the ten largest clones hold approximately 2.1%. The source of this sequence is a woman aged 45-60 years in good health and CMV-seronegative. Sequenced: PBMCs. The chain is built from TRBV27 and TRBJ2-2, with D uncertain. The CDR3 DNA follows: TGTGCCAGCAGTTTGTACAGACCGAACACCGGGGAGCTGTTTTTT. Amino acids: CASSLYRPNTGELFF.